Following are 2 T cell receptor beta chains from one sample sequenced in a study of T cells expressing NK-cell markers. TCRdb reworked the 5' RACE reads into one entry per CDR3 protein, no DNA. This sample contains roughly 120,000 distinct CDR3 sequences. Sample: blood T cells: a sorted CD56 or NKG2C T cell subset, CD4+ or CD8+ T cells, or bulk PBMC T cells (not recorded which). Receptors were obtained from a woman aged 18 to 75 in good health.

This chain joins TRBV7-7 and TRBJ1-2; TCRdb picks TRBD1, but there is no DNA to check that call. CDR1 is SSHAT, CDR2 FNYEAQ, per germline (reference sequence). The CDR3 runs to 13 residues. CDR3 amino acids: CASSLTGTYGYTF.

This chain uses TRBV12-3 or TRBV12-4 with TRBJ1-5; TCRdb lists TRBD1, though no DNA is available to test this call. The CDR3 has 13 amino acids. The CDR3 reads CASRTGALGPQHF.